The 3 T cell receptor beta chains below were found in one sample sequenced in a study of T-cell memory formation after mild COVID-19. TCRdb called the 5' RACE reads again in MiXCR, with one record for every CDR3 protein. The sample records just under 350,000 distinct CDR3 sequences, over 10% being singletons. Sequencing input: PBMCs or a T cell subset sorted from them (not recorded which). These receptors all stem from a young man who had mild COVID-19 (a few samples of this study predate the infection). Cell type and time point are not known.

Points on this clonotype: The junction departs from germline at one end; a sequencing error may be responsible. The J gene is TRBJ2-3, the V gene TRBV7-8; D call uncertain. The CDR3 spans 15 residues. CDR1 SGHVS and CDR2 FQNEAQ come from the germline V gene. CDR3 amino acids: CARSLEGVGTDTQYF. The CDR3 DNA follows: TGTGCCAGAAGCTTAGAAGGCGTTGGCACAGATACGCAGTATTTT.

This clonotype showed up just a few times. CDR3 region: CASSQDPGDPTETQYF. Here the CDR3 DNA reads TGCGCCAGCAGCCAAGATCCTGGCGACCCAACGGAGACCCAGTACTTC. The chain joins TRBV4-1 to TRBJ2-5; D gene ambiguous. This CDR3 region has 16 residues. The V gene's germline CDR1 is MGHRA and CDR2 YSYEKL. The V end lost 0 bases, the J end lost 5 bases, and 16 bases lay between the germline ends.

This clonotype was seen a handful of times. As DNA, the CDR3 is TGCGCCAGCAGCCCATTTGCAGGGGTAGGCAATGAGCAGTTCTTC. This encodes CASSPFAGVGNEQFF. This chain links TRBV5-1 with TRBJ2-1, with D perhaps TRBD1 (6 bases). CDR3 size: 15 residues. V was shortened by 4 bases and J by 6 bases, with 17 bases between the two germline ends. Germline CDR1 reads SGHRS; CDR2 reads YFSETQ.